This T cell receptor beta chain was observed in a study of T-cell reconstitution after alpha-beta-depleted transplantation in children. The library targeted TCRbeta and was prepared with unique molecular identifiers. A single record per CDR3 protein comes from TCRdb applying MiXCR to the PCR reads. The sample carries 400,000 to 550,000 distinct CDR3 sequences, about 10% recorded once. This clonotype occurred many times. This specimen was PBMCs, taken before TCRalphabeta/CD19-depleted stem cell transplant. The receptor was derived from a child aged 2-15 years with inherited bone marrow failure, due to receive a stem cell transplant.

The DNA of the CDR3 is TGTGCCAGTATGGCCCCCGGGACCTTGAGGACCCAGTACTTC. This gives the protein CASMAPGTLRTQYF. The chain couples TRBV19 to TRBJ2-5; D might be TRBD1 or TRBD2, each matching 5 bases. Trimming left V 7 bases short and J 7 bases short, with 19 bases between. The CDR3 sequence is 14 residues long. CDR1 LNHDA and CDR2 SQIVND come from the germline V gene (reference sequence). The full variable domain, rest sourced from reference TRBV19 and TRBJ2-5, is DGGITQSPKYLFRKEGQNVTLSCEQNLNHDAMYWYRQDPGQGLRLIYYSQIVNDFQKGDIAEGYSVSREKKESFPLTVTSAQKNPTAFYLCASMAPGTLRTQYFGPGTRLLVL.